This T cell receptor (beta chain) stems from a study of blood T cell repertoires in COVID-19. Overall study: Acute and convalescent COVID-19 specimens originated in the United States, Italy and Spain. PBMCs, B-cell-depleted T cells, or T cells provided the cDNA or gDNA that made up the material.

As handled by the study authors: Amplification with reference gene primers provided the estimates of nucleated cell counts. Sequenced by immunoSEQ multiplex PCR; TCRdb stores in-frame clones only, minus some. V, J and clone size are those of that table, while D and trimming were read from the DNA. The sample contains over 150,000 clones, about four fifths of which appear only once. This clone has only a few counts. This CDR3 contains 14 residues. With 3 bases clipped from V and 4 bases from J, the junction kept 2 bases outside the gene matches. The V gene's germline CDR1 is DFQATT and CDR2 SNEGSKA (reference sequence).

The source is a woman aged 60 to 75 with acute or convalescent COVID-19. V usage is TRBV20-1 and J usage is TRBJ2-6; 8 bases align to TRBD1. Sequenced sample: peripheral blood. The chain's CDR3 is CSASQGAGANVLTF. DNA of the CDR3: TGCAGTGCTAGTCAGGGGGCCGGGGCCAACGTCCTGACTTTC.